This paragraph covers one TCR beta chain sequence. This CDR3 is 13 amino acids long. From germline, CDR1 is SGHTA and CDR2 FQGNSA. Trimming pared 5 bases from V and 5 bases from J, leaving 12 bases between. Priming of first-strand cDNA relied on TRAV- and TRBV-specific primers (covering alpha and beta chains). The PCR that amplified TCRs ran for about 20 cycles, relying on a constant-region primer and a V-primer adapter. Each CDR3 protein gets one entry after TCRdb re-called the reads with MiXCR. The sample contains tens of thousands of distinct CDR3 sequences, over 15% of which appear only once. The sample comes from a study of low-dose radiotherapy and immunotherapy resistance in tumors. As to time point: before trial treatment. Eligible patients had advanced solid tumors lacking tumor-infiltrating lymphocytes.

The receptor's source is a male donor with prostate cancer. The chain employs TRBV7-2 and TRBJ1-1, with D possibly matching TRBD1 (5 bases). The sample was PBMCs, taken before treatment. The CDR3 DNA reads as TGTGCCAGCAGCCCGGGGGAGGGAACTGAAGCTTTCTTT. Protein product: CASSPGEGTEAFF.